This entry is about one T cell receptor beta chain. Authors' methods: Estimation of nucleated cell counts was performed using reference gene primer amplification. The repertoire was sequenced with immunoSEQ multiplex PCR; TCRdb's copy has only in-frame clones and lacks some. The DNA gave D and trimming, while V, J and clone size come from that table. The repertoire holds some 270,000 clones, with approximately 85% as singletons. The data stem from a study of blood T cell repertoires in COVID-19. The ends lost 8 bases at V and 5 bases at J; junction bases unmatched: 12. The CDR3 is 16 residues long. From germline, CDR1 is MDHEN and CDR2 SYDVKM.

The source of this sequence is a human donor with COVID-19, enrolled during active disease. The donor label of this sample is uncertain. Sequencing input: peripheral blood. The genes are TRBV28 and TRBJ2-5, with 12 bases fitting TRBD1. CDR3 nucleotides: TGTGCCAGCGGGGACAGGGGGCGCCTTCGGAGTGAGACCCAGTACTTC. Protein sequence: CASGDRGRLRSETQYF.